In this sample, the clone carrying this TCR beta chain turned up a few times. Its antigen is not known. This CDR3 has 15 amino acids. V lost 0 bases and J 10 bases, leaving 17 bases between the germline ends. The germline V gene has CDR1 KGHDR and CDR2 SFDVKD. A second PCR, run for roughly 7 to 12 cycles, used a sample-barcoded 5' primer plus a J-beta primer mix. TCRdb itself ran the 5' RACE reads through MiXCR, one entry per CDR3 protein. The sample includes almost 800,000 distinct CDR3 sequences, about three fifths of them seen just once. This entry comes from a study of blood T cells in healthy people across ages. Study-level findings and limits: The CMV status of each donor remained undetermined, and this could have confounded shifts in expanded clonotypes. Roughly linear declines in TCR beta diversity per million T cells occurred with age.

The rearrangement uses TRBV24-1 and TRBJ1-1, with D unclear. The clonotype was recovered from a man aged 25 to 40 in good health. Sequencing was done on a sample of blood. DNA of the CDR3: TGTGCCACCAGTGATTTGCTGTCGTTGAGCGCCGGAGCTTTCTTT. It is translated as CATSDLLSLSAGAFF.